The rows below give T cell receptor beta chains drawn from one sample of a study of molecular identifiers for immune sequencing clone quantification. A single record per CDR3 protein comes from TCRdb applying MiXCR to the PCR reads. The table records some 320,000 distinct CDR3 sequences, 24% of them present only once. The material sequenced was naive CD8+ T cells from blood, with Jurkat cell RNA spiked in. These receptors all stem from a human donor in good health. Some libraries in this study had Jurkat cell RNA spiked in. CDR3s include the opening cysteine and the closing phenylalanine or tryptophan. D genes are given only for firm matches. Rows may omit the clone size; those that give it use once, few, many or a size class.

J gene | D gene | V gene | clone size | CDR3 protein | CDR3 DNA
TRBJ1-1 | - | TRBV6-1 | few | CASSGRDGITEAFF | TGTGCCAGCAGTGGGCGGGACGGTATCACTGAAGCTTTCTTT
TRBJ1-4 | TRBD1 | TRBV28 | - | CATRTGNEKLFF | TGTGCCACCAGGACAGGGAATGAAAAACTGTTTTTT
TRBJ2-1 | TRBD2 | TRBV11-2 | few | CASTHRTGGAYNEQFF | TGTGCCAGCACCCACCGTACGGGGGGGGCCTACAATGAGCAGTTCTTC
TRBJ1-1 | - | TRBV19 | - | CASSIALRAPAAFF | TGTGCCAGTAGTATAGCTCTTAGGGCGCCTGCAGCTTTCTTT
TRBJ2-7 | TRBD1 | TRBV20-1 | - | CSAADRELYEQYF | TGCAGTGCCGCGGACAGGGAGCTCTACGAGCAGTACTTC
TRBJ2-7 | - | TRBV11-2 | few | CASSYGFDEQYF | TGTGCCAGCAGCTACGGCTTCGACGAGCAGTACTTC
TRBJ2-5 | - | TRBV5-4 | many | CASSHPVGETQETQYF | TGTGCCAGCAGCCACCCGGTAGGGGAAACCCAAGAGACCCAGTACTTC
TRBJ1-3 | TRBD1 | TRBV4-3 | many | CASSQEDRSGNTIYF | TGCGCCAGCAGCCAGGAGGACAGGTCTGGAAACACCATATATTTT
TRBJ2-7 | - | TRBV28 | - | CASSSTSGLLAYEQYF | TGTGCCAGCAGTTCCACCAGCGGTCTACTAGCCTACGAGCAGTACTTC
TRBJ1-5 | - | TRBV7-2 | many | CASSLGRGLINQPQHF | TGTGCCAGCAGCTTAGGTCGGGGATTGATCAATCAGCCCCAGCATTTT
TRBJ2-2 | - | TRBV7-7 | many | CASSPLGGGGELFF | TGTGCCAGCAGCCCCTTGGGGGGTGGCGGGGAGCTGTTTTTT
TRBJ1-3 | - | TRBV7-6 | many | CASRPVLDPGNTIYF | TGTGCCAGCAGACCCGTATTAGATCCTGGAAACACCATATATTTT
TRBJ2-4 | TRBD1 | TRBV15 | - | CATSSSNRGLAKNIQYF | TGTGCCACCAGCAGCTCTAACAGGGGGCTCGCCAAAAACATTCAGTACTTC
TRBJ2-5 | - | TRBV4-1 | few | CASSQDPRAIETQYF | TGCGCCAGCAGCCAAGATCCCAGGGCTATAGAGACCCAGTACTTC
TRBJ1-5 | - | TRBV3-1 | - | CASSQEAGRKPQHF | TGTGCCAGCAGCCAAGAAGCAGGGCGGAAGCCCCAGCATTTT
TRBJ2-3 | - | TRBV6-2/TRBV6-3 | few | CASSSPGQVPDTQYF | TGTGCCAGCAGCTCACCGGGACAAGTGCCGGATACGCAGTATTTT
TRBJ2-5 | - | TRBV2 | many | CASTPRVQETQYF | TGTGCCAGCACCCCCCGGGTCCAAGAGACCCAGTACTTC
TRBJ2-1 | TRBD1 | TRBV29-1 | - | CSVRGQGSHNEQFF | TGCAGCGTCCGAGGACAGGGGAGCCACAATGAGCAGTTCTTC
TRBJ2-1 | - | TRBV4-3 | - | CASSQDRVSYNEQFF | TGCGCCAGCAGCCAAGACAGGGTTTCCTACAATGAGCAGTTCTTC
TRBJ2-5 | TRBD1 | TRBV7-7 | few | CASSRGQGLEETQYF | TGTGCCAGCAGCCGCGGACAGGGGTTGGAAGAGACCCAGTACTTC
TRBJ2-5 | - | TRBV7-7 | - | CASSFSGGTQETQYF | TGTGCCAGCAGCTTTAGTGGCGGAACCCAAGAGACCCAGTACTTC
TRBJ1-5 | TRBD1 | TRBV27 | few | CASSLTGGAQPQHF | TGTGCCAGCAGTTTGACAGGGGGCGCGCAGCCCCAGCATTTT
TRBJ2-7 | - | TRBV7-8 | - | CASSQRGGGYEQYF | TGTGCCAGCAGCCAAAGGGGGGGGGGCTACGAGCAGTACTTC
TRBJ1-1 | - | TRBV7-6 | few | CASSPMGSNTEAFF | TGTGCCAGCAGCCCGATGGGGTCGAACACTGAAGCTTTCTTT
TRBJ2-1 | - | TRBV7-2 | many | CASSLERGAPYNEQFF | TGTGCCAGCAGCTTAGAACGAGGAGCTCCGTACAATGAGCAGTTCTTC
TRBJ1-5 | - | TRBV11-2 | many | CASSLAASNQPQHF | TGTGCCAGCAGCTTGGCGGCAAGCAATCAGCCCCAGCATTTT
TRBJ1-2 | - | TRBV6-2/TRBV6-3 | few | CASSSKRTSYNYGYTF | TGTGCCAGCAGTTCCAAGCGGACATCTTATAACTATGGCTACACCTTC
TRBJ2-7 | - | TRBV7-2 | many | CASSPRPWQISYEQYF | TGTGCCAGCAGCCCCAGACCGTGGCAGATCTCCTACGAGCAGTACTTC
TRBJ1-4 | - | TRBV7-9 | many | CASSSSGTPNEKLFF | TGTGCCAGCAGCTCCTCCGGGACACCCAATGAAAAACTGTTTTTT
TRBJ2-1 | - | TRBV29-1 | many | CSVEGLRVGEQFF | TGCAGCGTTGAAGGGCTCAGGGTCGGTGAGCAGTTCTTC
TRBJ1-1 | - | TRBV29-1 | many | CSIVWGEAFF | TGCAGCATTGTATGGGGTGAAGCTTTCTTT
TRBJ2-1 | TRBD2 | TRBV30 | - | CAWSQWAAGLIDNEQFF | TGTGCCTGGAGCCAGTGGGCAGCGGGGCTAATCGACAATGAGCAGTTCTTC
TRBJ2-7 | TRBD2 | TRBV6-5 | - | CASGYGLAAYEQYF | TGTGCCAGCGGCTACGGGCTAGCGGCCTACGAGCAGTACTTC
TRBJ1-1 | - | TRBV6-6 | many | CASSYEGPNTEAFF | TGTGCCAGCAGTTACGAGGGGCCGAACACTGAAGCTTTCTTT
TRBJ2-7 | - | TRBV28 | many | CASSLRGRGAVYEQYF | TGTGCCAGCAGTTTAAGAGGGAGAGGAGCCGTTTACGAGCAGTACTTC
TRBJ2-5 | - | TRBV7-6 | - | CASSLQGGIETQYF | TGTGCCAGCAGCTTACAGGGTGGAATAGAGACCCAGTACTTC
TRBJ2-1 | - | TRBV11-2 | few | CASSLGWGDYNEQFF | TGTGCCAGCAGCTTAGGCTGGGGGGACTACAATGAGCAGTTCTTC
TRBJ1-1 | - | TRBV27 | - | CASSLLVGAAGEAFF | TGTGCCAGCAGTTTACTCGTAGGGGCTGCGGGTGAAGCTTTCTTT
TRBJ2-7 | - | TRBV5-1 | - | CASRAGQAYEQYF | TGCGCCAGCAGAGCGGGACAGGCCTACGAGCAGTACTTC
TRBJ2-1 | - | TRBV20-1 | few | CSARDYRSSYNEQFF | TGCAGTGCTAGGGACTACCGAAGCTCCTACAATGAGCAGTTCTTC
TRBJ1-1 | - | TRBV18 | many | CASSLEVAPEAFF | TGTGCCAGCTCACTCGAGGTAGCCCCTGAAGCTTTCTTT
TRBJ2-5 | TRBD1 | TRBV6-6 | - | CASSYSAGTGSQYF | TGTGCCAGCAGTTACAGCGCAGGGACAGGCTCCCAGTACTTC
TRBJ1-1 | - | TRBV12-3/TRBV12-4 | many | CASLEGPVNTEAFF | TGTGCCAGCCTCGAGGGGCCGGTGAACACTGAAGCTTTCTTT
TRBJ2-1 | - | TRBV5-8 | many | CASSHGTAEQFF | TGTGCCAGCAGCCACGGGACTGCTGAGCAGTTCTTC
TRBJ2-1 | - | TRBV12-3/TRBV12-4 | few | CASYWNEQFF | TGTGCCAGCTATTGGAATGAGCAGTTCTTC
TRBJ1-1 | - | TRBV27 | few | CASSFSPEGTEAFF | TGTGCCAGCAGTTTTTCCCCGGAGGGCACTGAAGCTTTCTTT
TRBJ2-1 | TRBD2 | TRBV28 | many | CASSSSSGSVTNEQFF | TGTGCCAGCAGTTCGTCTAGCGGGAGTGTGACGAATGAGCAGTTCTTC
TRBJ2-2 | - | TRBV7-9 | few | CASSLLAFGTLFAGELFF | TGTGCCAGCAGCTTGCTAGCATTCGGGACACTCTTTGCCGGGGAGCTGTTTTTT
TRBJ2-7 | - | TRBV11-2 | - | CASSAGPLSLYEQYF | TGTGCCAGCAGCGCCGGTCCCCTCTCCCTCTACGAGCAGTACTTC
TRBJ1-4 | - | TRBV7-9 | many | CASSPPGRGGADEKLFF | TGTGCCAGCAGCCCCCCCGGGCGGGGGGGCGCGGATGAAAAACTGTTTTTT
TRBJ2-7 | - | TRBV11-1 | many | CASSLTVYEQYF | TGTGCCAGCAGCCTGACAGTGTATGAGCAGTACTTC
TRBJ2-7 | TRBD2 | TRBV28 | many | CASSPSSGAETYEQYF | TGTGCCAGCAGTCCCTCCAGCGGGGCTGAAACCTACGAGCAGTACTTC
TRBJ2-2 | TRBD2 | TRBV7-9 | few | CASRGVGGTSGSWSTGELFF | TGTGCCAGCAGAGGCGTCGGAGGGACTAGCGGGAGTTGGAGCACCGGGGAGCTGTTTTTT
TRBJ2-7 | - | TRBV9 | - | CASSVGLPGYGQYF | TGTGCCAGCAGCGTAGGACTGCCGGGCTACGGGCAGTACTTC
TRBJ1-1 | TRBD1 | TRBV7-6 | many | CASSPRSGQGMLSTEAFF | TGTGCCAGCAGCCCAAGGAGCGGACAGGGGATGTTGAGCACTGAAGCTTTCTTT